This TCR beta chain was captured in a study of blood T cells in healthy people across ages (dated by TCRdb to 2014 to 2015). Study-level background: In model experiments, roughly one uniquely barcoded TCR beta cDNA molecule per two T cells was captured by template switching. Age-related changes in TCR beta repertoire diversity were measured in the study by deep sequencing normalized with unique cDNA molecular identifiers. The donors were split into four age groups: young (average 16 years), middle-aged (roughly 40), aged (over 55) and long-lived (roughly 86). To avoid experimental bias, donors of different ages were randomly spread across the sequencing lanes. Using the same blood draw, the study looked at two additional independent replicas of 1 million unique cDNA reads for two donors, one aged 18 to 30 and the other aged 80 or older. Study-wide findings and limitations: Compared with the aged group, more naive CD4+ T cells, fewer expanded clones and increased TCR diversity were shown by the long-lived group, suggesting age selection. Donor CMV infection status was unknown, potentially confounding age-related changes in expanded clonotypes. Estimates of total diversity from one million sequenced T cells were regarded as lower bounds and underestimates. Conclusive comparison of naive and antigen-experienced compartments was prevented by the profiling of bulk unsorted PBMCs. As age increased, observed TCR beta diversity per million T cells dropped in a roughly linear way, and a significant reduction was already evident by age approximately 40. The percentage of naive T cells measured by flow cytometry correlated strongly with observed TCR beta diversity.

Donors were 39 systemically healthy Caucasian individuals from Russia aged roughly 6 to 100 years. Each donor gave about 11 milliliters of peripheral blood, drawn into EDTA-treated Vacutainer tubes. Ficoll-Paque density-gradient centrifugation was used to isolate PBMCs, with at least 7 million per sample. Total RNA, at least 6 micrograms per sample, was extracted from PBMCs with Trizol reagent. Naive CD45RAhigh/CD27high T cell percentages were measured by flow cytometry on a PBMC aliquot from every donor. Receptor libraries were prepared by 5' RACE. Sequencing was carried out with an Illumina HiSeq 2500. The second PCR ran for about 7 to 11 cycles and used a J-beta primer mix along with a sample-barcoded 5' primer. A template-switch 5' adaptor carrying 12 random nucleotides introduced a unique molecular identifier onto each TCR beta cDNA molecule. At least 2.5 million CDR3-containing paired-end reads were obtained from each sample. All of the RNA was converted into first-strand cDNA using the Mint cDNA synthesis kit, with a TRBC-specific oligonucleotide serving as the primer. All cDNA was treated with uracil-DNA glycosylase and then went through a first 18-cycle PCR with the universal primers M1SS and BC2_uni_R. The original methods were these. For normalization, 1 million high-quality reads were randomly selected from each sample, with every read carrying a distinct molecular identifier. Reads with shared molecular identifiers were discarded instead of being binned into consensus sequences. MiTCR, with a Q25 quality threshold and the strictest error-elimination algorithm, was used for CDR3 identification, clonotype clustering and error correction. A nonparametric unseen species model with Euler transformation was used to estimate a lower bound on total TCR beta diversity. The public reads were reanalyzed by TCRdb: fastp trimming at Q25, MiXCR alignment, in-frame beta chains only. Merged by CDR3 protein, the rows form single entries marked with the most common genes and DNA. The V and J calls were determined by TCRdb, not by the authors. This sample lists about 1.7 million distinct CDR3 sequences; approximately 28% were detected once. Of the sample, roughly 8.2% falls within the top ten clones.

With regard to this clonotype: The antigen it recognizes is unknown. No clone much larger than this one lies a single base away; base qualities are absent.

The CDR3 runs 15 residues from the cysteine to the phenylalanine. Just the 45-base CDR3 DNA is kept, in frame starting at base 1. Per the germline V gene, SGHRS is the CDR1 and YFSETQ is the CDR2. V is pruned by 2 bases and J by 4 bases, leaving 5 bases of the junction without a gene match. Recombination joined TRBV5-1 with TRBJ2-7; 11 nucleotides in the junction match TRBD2. This sequence originates from a woman in her 30s in good health. Sequenced input: blood. The sequenced DNA is TGCGCCAGCAGCTTCTCTAGCGGGGGGATGTACGAGCAGTACTTC. The encoded protein is CASSFSSGGMYEQYF.